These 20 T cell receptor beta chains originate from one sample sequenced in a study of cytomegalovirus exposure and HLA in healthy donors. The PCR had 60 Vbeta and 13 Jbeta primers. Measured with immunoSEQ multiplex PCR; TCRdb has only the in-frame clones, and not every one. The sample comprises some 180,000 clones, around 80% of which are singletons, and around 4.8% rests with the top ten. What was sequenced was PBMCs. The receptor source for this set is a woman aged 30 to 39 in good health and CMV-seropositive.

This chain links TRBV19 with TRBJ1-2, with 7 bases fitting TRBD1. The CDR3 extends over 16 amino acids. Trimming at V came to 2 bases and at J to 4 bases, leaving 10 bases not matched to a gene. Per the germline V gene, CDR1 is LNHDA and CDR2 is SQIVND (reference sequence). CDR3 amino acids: CASSINFRQGSYGYTF. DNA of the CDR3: TGTGCCAGTAGTATAAATTTCCGACAGGGATCCTATGGCTACACCTTC.

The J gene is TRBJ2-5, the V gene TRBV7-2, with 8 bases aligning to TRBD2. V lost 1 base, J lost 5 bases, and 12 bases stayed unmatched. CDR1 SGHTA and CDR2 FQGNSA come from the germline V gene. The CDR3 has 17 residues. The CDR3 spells CASSLVPGLAGGETQYF. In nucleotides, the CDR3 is TGTGCCAGCAGCTTAGTTCCCGGACTAGCCGGAGGGGAGACCCAGTACTTC.

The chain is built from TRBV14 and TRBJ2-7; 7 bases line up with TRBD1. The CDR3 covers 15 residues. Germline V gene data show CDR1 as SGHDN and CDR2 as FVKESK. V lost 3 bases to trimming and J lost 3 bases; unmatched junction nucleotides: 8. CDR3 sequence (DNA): TGTGCCAGCAGCCATGAAGGGGGCGCGGGCTACGAGCAGTACTTC. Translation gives CASSHEGGAGYEQYF.

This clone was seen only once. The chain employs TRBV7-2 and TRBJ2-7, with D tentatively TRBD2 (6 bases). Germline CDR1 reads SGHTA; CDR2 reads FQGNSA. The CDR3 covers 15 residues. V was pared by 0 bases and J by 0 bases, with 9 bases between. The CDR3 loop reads CASSLATGDSYEQYF. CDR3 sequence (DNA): TGTGCCAGCAGCTTAGCGACGGGGGACTCCTACGAGCAGTACTTC. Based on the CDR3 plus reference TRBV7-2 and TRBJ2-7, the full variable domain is GAGVSQSPSNKVTEKGKDVELRCDPISGHTALYWYRQSLGQGLEFLIYFQGNSAPDKSGLPSDRFSAERTGGSVSTLTIQRTQQEDSAVYLCASSLATGDSYEQYFGPGTRLTVT.

DNA of the CDR3: TGTGCCAGCAGTCTAACCCGACAGAACACAGATACGCAGTATTTT. It is translated as CASSLTRQNTDTQYF. The chain joins TRBV6-1 to TRBJ2-3; a weak D match, TRBD1 (5 bases). Trimming took off 5 bases at V and 2 bases at J, with 14 bases between the two ends. This CDR3 comprises 15 residues. Germline CDR1 reads MNHNS; CDR2 reads SASEGT.

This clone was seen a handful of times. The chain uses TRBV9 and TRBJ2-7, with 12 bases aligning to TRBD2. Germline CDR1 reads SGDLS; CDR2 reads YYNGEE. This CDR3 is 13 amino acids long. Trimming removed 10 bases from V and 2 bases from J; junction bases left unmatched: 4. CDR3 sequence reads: CAFGLAGPYEQYF. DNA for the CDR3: TGTGCCTTTGGACTAGCGGGACCCTACGAGCAGTACTTC.

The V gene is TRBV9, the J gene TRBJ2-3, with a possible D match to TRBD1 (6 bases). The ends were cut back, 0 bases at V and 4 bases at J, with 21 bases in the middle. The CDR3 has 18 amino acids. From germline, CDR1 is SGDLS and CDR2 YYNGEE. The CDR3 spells CASSVGLTDSRYADTQYF. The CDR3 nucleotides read TGTGCCAGCAGCGTAGGCTTAACGGACAGCCGGTATGCAGATACGCAGTATTTT.

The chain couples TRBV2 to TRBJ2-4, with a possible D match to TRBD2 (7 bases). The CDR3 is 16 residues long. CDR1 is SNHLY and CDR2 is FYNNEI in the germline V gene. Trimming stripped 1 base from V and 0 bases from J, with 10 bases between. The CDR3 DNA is TGTGCCAGCAGTGAAGTCGGGGGGCTAGCCAAAAACATTCAGTACTTC. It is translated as CASSEVGGLAKNIQYF.

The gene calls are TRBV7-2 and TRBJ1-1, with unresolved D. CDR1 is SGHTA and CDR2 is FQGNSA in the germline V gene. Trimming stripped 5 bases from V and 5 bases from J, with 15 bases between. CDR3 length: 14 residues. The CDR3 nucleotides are TGTGCCAGCAGCCAGAGGGCGGATTGGACTGAAGCTTTCTTT. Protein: CASSQRADWTEAFF.

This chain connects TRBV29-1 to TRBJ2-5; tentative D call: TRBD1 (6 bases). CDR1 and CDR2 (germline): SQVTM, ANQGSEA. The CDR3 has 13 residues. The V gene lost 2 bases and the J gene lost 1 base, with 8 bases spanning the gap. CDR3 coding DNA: TGCAGCGTTGAATCGACAGGCCAAGAGACCCAGTACTTC. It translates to CSVESTGQETQYF.

CDR3 in DNA: TGCAGTGCTGTGGGCGGGGAGCAGTTCTTC. Translated, it gives CSAVGGEQFF. The chain links TRBV20-1 to TRBJ2-1; TRBD2 is a possible D gene (5 bases). This CDR3 has 10 residues. In germline, CDR1 is DFQATT, CDR2 SNEGSKA (reference sequence). Trimming took 5 bases from V and 10 from J, leaving 9 bases between them.

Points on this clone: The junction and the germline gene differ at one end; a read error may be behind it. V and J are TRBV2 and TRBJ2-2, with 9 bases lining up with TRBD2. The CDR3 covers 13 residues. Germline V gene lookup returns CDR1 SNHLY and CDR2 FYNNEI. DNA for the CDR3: TGTGCCAGTTCTAGCGGGAACGCCGGGGAGCTGTTTTTT. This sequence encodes CASSSGNAGELFF. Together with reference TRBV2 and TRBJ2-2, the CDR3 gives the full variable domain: EPEVTQTPSHQVTQMGQEVILRCVPISNHLYFYWYRQILGQKVEFLVSFYNNEISEKSEIFDDQFSVERPDGSNFTLKIRSTKLEDSAMYFCASSSGNAGELFFGEGSRLTVL.

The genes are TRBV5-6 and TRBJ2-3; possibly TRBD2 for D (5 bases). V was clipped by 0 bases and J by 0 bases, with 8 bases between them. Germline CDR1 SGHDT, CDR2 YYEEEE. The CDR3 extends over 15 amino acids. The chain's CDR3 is CASSLGLSSTDTQYF. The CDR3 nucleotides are TGTGCCAGCAGCTTGGGACTATCTAGCACAGATACGCAGTATTTT.

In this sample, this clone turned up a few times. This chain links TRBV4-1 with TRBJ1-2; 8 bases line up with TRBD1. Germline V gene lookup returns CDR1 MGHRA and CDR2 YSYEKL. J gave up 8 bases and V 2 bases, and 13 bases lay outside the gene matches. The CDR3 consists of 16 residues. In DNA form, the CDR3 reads TGCGCCAGCAGCCAACCCTTCGAGGACAGGGCCAGGGGCTACACCTTC. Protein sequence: CASSQPFEDRARGYTF.

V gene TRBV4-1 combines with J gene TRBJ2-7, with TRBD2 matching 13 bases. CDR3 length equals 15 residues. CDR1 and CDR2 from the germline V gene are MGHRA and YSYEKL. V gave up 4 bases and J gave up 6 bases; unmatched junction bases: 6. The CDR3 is CASSPGTSGIGEQYF. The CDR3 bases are TGCGCCAGCAGCCCCGGGACTAGCGGGATTGGCGAGCAGTACTTC.

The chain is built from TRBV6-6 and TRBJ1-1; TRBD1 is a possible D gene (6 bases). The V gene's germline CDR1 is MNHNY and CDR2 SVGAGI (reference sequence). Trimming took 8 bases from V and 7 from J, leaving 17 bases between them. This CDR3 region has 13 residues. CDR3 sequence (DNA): TGTGCCAGCGTTAGGGGGGGGCGGGGTGAAGCTTTCTTT. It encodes CASVRGGRGEAFF.

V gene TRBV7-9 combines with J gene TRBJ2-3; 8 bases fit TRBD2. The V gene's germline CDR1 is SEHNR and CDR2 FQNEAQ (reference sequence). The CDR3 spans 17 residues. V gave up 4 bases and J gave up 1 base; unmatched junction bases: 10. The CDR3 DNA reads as TGTGCCAGCAGCTCCGATCTAGATAGCGGGGGCACAGATACGCAGTATTTT. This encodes CASSSDLDSGGTDTQYF.

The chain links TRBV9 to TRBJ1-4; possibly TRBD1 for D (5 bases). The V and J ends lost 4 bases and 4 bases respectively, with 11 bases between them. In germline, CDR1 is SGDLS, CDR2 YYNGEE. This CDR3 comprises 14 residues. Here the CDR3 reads CASSPGEYNEKLFF. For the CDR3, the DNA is TGTGCCAGCAGCCCGGGGGAGTATAATGAAAAACTGTTTTTT. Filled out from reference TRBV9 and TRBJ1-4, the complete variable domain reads DSGVTQTPKHLITATGQRVTLRCSPRSGDLSVYWYQQSLDQGLQFLIQYYNGEERAKGNILERFSAQQFPDLHSELNLSSLELGDSALYFCASSPGEYNEKLFFGSGTQLSVL.

The CDR3 region has the DNA TGTGCCAGCTCACCAACGGCAGGGATGAACACTGAAGCTTTCTTT. This gives the protein CASSPTAGMNTEAFF. This rearrangement joins TRBV18 to TRBJ1-1; D might be TRBD1 (5 bases). Trimming pared 2 bases from V and 0 bases from J, leaving 10 bases between. CDR1 and CDR2 from the germline V gene are KGHSH and LQKENI. The CDR3 covers 15 residues.

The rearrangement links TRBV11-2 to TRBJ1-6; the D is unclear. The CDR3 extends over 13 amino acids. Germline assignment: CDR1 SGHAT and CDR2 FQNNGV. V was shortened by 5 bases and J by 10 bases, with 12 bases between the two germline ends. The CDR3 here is CASSPRKVSPLHF. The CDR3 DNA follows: TGTGCCAGCAGCCCGAGGAAGGTGTCACCCCTCCACTTT.